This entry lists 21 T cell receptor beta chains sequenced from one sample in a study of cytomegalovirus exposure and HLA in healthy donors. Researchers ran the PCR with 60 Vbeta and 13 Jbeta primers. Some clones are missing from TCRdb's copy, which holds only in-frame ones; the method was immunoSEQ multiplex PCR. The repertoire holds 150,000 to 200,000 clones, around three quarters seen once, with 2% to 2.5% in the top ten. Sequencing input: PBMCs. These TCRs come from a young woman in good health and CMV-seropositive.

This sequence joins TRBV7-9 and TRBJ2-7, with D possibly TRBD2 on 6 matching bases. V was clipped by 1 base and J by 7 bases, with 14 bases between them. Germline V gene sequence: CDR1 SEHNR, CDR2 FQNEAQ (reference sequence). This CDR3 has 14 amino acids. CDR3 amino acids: CASSLGDWISEQYF. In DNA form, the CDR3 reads TGTGCCAGCAGCTTAGGGGACTGGATCTCGGAGCAGTACTTC.

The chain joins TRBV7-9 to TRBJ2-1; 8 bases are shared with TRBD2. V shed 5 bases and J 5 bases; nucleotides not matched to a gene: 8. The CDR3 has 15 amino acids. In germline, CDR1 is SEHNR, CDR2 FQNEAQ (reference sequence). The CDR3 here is CASSPRGGANNEQFF. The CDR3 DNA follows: TGTGCCAGCAGCCCCCGGGGGGGGGCGAACAATGAGCAGTTCTTC.

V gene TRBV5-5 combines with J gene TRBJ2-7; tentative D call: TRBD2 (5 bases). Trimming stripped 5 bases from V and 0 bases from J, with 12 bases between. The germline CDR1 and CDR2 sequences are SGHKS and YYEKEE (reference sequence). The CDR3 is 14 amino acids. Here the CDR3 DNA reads TGTGCCAGCAGTACCCACGGAGGCTCCTACGAGCAGTACTTC. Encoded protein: CASSTHGGSYEQYF.

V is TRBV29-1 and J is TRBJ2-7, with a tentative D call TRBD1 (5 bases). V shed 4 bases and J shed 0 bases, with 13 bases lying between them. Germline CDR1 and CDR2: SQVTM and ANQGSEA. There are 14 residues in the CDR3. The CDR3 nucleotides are TGCAGCGTTGTTATCGAAGGGGTCTCCTACGAGCAGTACTTC. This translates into CSVVIEGVSYEQYF.

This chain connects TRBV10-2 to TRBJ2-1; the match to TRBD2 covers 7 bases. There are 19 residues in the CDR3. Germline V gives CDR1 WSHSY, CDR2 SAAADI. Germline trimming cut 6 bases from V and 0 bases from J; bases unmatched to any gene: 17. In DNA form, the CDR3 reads TGCGCCAGCAGCCTAACCCTAGCGGATCTTCGTAGCTCCTACAATGAGCAGTTCTTC. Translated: CASSLTLADLRSSYNEQFF.

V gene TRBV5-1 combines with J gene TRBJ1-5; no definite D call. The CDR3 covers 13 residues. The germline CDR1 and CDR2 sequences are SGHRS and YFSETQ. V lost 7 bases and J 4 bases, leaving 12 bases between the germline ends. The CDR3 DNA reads TGCGCCAGCCGAATAAACCAGAATCAGCCCCAGCATTTT. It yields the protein CASRINQNQPQHF. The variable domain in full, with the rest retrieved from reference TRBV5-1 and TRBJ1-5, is KAGVTQTPRYLIKTRGQQVTLSCSPISGHRSVSWYQQTPGQGLQFLFEYFSETQRNKGNFPGRFSGRQFSNSRSEMNVSTLELGDSALYLCASRINQNQPQHFGDGTRLSIL.

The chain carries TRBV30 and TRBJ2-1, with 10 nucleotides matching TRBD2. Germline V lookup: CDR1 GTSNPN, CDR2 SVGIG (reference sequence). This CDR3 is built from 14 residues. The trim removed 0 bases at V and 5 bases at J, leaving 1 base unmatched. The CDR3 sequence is CAWSVLAGNNEQFF. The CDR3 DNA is TGTGCCTGGAGTGTACTAGCGGGGAACAATGAGCAGTTCTTC. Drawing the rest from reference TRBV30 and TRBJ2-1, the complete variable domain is SQTIHQWPATLVQPVGSPLSLECTVEGTSNPNLYWYRQAAGRGLQLLFYSVGIGQISSEVPQNLSASRPQDRQFILSSKKLLLSDSGFYLCAWSVLAGNNEQFFGPGTRLTVL.

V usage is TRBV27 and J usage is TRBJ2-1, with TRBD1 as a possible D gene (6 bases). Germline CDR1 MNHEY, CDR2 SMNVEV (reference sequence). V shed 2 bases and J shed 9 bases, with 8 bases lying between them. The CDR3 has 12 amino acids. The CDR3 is CASSLAGVEQFF. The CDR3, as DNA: TGTGCCAGCAGTTTAGCAGGGGTTGAGCAGTTCTTC.

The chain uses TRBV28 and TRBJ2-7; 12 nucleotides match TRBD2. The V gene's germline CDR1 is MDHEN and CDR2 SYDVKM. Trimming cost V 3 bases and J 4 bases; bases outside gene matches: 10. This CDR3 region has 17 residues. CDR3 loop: CASSFSALAGGLYEQYF. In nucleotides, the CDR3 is TGTGCCAGCAGTTTTTCCGCCCTAGCGGGGGGGTTGTACGAGCAGTACTTC.

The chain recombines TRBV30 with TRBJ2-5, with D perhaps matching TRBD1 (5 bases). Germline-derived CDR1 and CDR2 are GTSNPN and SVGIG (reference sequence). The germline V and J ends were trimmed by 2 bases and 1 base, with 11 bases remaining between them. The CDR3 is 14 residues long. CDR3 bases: TGTGCCTGGAGTCCCTTGACAGTCCAAGAGACCCAGTACTTC. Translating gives CAWSPLTVQETQYF.

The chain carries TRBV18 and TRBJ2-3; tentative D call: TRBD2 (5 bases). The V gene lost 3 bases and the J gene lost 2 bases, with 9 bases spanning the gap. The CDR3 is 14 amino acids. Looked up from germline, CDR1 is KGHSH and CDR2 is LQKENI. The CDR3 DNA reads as TGTGCCAGCTCACCCCTAGCTTCCACAGATACGCAGTATTTT. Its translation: CASSPLASTDTQYF.

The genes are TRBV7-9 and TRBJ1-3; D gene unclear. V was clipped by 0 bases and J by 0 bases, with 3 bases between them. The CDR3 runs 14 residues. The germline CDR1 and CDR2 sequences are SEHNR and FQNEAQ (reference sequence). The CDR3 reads CASSLASSGNTIYF. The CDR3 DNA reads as TGTGCCAGCAGCTTAGCCAGCTCTGGAAACACCATATATTTT.

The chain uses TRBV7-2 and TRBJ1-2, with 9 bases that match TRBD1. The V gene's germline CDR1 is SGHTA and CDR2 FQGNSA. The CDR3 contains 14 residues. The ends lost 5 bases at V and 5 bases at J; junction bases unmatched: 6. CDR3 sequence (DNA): TGTGCCAGCAGCGCCGGACAGGGGAGGTATGGCTACACCTTC. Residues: CASSAGQGRYGYTF.

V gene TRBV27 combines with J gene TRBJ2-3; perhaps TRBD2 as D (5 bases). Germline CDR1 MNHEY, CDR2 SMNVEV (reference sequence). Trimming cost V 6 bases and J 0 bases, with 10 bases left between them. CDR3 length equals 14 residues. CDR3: CASSERSSTDTQYF. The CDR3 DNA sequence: TGTGCCAGCAGCGAGCGGTCTAGCACAGATACGCAGTATTTT.

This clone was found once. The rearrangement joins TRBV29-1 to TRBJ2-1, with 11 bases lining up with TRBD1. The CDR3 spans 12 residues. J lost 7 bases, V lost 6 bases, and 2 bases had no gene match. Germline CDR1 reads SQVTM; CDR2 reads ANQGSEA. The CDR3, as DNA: TGCAGCGTGGGACAGGGGGGGAATGAGCAGTTCTTC. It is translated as CSVGQGGNEQFF.

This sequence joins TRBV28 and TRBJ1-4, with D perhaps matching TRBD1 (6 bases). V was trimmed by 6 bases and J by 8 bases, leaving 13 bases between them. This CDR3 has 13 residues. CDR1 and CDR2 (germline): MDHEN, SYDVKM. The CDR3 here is CASREQGVEKLFF. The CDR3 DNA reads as TGTGCCAGCAGAGAACAGGGTGTCGAAAAACTGTTTTTT.

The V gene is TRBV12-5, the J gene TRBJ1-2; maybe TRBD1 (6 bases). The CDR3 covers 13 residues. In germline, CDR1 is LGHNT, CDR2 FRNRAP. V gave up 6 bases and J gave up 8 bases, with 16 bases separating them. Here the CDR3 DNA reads TGTGCTAGTGGAGCTTACAGGGTTCGAGGCTACACCTTC. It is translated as CASGAYRVRGYTF.

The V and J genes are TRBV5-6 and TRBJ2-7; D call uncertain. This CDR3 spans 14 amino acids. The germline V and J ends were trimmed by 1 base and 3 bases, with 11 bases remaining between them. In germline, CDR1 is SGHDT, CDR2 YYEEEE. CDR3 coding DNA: TGTGCCAGCAGCTTGTATCGGCAGGACTACGAGCAGTACTTC. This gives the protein CASSLYRQDYEQYF.

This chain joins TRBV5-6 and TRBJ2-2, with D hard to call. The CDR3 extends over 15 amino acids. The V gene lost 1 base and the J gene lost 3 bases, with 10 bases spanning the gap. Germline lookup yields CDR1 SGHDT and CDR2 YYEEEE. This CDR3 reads CASSLYLGYTGELFF. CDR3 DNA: TGTGCCAGCAGCTTGTATCTGGGCTACACCGGGGAGCTGTTTTTT.

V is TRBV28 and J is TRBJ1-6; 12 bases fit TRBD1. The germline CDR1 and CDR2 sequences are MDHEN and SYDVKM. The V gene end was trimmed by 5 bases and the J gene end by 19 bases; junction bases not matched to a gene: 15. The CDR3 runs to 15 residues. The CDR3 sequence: CASSTLGTGGAVKHF. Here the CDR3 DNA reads TGTGCCAGCAGTACCCTAGGGACAGGGGGCGCGGTAAAGCACTTT.

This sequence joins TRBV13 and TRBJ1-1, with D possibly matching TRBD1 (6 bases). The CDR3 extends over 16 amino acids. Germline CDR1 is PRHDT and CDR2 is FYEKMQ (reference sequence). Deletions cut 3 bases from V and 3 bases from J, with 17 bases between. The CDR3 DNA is TGTGCCAGCAGCTTTCACCTCCGAGCAGGGGACACTGAAGCTTTCTTT. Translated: CASSFHLRAGDTEAFF.